The entry that follows covers one T cell receptor (beta chain) sequence. The data derive from a study of blood T cell repertoires in COVID-19. The wider study: Some COVID-19 samples were acute and others convalescent; all came from the United States, Italy and Spain.

The V end was cut by 3 bases, the J end by 9 bases, with 12 bases between. CDR1 and CDR2 (germline): SNHLY, FYNNEI. This CDR3 is built from 13 residues. Participant age was 18 to 89 years, and participants resided in 24 US areas. Clinical history as reported by participants underpinned cohort assignment. Donors in Cohort 3 who had recovered were those with two negative PCRs, healthcare professional clearance, or resolution of their symptoms. The method was immunoSEQ multiplex PCR; TCRdb's version includes in-frame clones alone and lacks a portion of them. The sample has around 300,000 clones; over 70% are singletons.

The sample comprised PBMCs or T cells enriched from blood (not recorded which). The origin of this receptor is a man younger than 40 who had recovered from COVID-19. The chain has TRBV2 and TRBJ1-5; D unresolved. The CDR3 region is CASSDDGAGPQHF. The DNA for the CDR3 is TGTGCCAGCAGTGATGATGGTGCGGGGCCCCAGCATTTT. Variable domain in full (rest from reference TRBV2 and TRBJ1-5): EPEVTQTPSHQVTQMGQEVILRCVPISNHLYFYWYRQILGQKVEFLVSFYNNEISEKSEIFDDQFSVERPDGSNFTLKIRSTKLEDSAMYFCASSDDGAGPQHFGDGTRLSIL.